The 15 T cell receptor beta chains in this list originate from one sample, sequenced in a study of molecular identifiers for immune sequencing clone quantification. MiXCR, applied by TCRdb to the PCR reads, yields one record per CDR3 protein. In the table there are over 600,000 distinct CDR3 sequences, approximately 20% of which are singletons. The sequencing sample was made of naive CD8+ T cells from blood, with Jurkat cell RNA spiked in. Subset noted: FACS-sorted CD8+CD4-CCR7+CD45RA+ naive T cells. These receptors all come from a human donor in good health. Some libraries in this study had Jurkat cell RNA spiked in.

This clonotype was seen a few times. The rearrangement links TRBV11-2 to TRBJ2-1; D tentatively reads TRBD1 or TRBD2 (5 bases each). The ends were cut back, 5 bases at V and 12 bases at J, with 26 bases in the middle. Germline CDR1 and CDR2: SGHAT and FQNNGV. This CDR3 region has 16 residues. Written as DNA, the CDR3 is TGTGCCAGCAGCCCTCTTGAGGGGACGTACAATTTCCGGCAGTTCTTC. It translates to CASSPLEGTYNFRQFF.

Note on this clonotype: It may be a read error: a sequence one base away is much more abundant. The CDR3 nucleotides are TGCGCCAGCAGCCAAACAGGGGGTAGGACTGAAGTTTTCTTT. This sequence encodes CASSQTGGRTEVFF. V gene TRBV4-1 combines with J gene TRBJ1-1; 8 nucleotides line up with TRBD1. In germline, CDR1 is MGHRA, CDR2 YSYEKL. This CDR3 is 14 amino acids long.

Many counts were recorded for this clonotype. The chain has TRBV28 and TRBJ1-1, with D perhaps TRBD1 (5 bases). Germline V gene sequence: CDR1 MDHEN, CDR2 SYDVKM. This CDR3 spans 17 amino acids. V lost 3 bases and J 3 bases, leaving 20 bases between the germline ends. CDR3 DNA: TGTGCCAGCAGTTTCTTTGACAAATCTCCGGGGGACACTGAAGCTTTCTTT. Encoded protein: CASSFFDKSPGDTEAFF.

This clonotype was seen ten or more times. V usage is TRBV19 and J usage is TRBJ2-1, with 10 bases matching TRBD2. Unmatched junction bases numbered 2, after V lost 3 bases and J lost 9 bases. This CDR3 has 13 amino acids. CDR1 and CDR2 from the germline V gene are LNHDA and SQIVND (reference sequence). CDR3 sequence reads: CASSISSGGEQFF. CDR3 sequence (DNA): TGTGCCAGTAGTATCTCTAGCGGGGGTGAGCAGTTCTTC.

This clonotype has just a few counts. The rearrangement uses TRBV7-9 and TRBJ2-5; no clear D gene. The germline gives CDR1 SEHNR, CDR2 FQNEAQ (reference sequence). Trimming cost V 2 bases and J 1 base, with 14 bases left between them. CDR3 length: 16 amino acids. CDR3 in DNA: TGTGCCAGCAGCTTATTGTCCCTTCTATCCCAAGAGACCCAGTACTTC. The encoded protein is CASSLLSLLSQETQYF.

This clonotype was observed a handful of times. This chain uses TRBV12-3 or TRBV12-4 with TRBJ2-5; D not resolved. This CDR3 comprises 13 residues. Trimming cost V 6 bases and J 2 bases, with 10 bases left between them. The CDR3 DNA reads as TGTGCCAGCAGCTCTGACACTCAAGAGACCCAGTACTTC. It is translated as CASSSDTQETQYF.

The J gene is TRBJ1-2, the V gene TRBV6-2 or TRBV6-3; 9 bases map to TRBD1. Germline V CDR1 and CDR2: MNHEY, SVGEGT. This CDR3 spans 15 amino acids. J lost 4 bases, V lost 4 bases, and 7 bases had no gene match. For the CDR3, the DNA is TGTGCCAGCAGTTGGCTACAGGGGGCAGGCTATGGCTACACCTTC. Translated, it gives CASSWLQGAGYGYTF.

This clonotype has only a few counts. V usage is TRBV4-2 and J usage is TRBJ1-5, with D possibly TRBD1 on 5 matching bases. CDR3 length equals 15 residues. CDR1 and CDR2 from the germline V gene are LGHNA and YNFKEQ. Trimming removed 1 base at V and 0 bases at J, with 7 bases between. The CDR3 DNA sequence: TGTGCCAGCAGCCAAGCGGACACTAGCAATCAGCCCCAGCATTTT. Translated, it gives CASSQADTSNQPQHF.

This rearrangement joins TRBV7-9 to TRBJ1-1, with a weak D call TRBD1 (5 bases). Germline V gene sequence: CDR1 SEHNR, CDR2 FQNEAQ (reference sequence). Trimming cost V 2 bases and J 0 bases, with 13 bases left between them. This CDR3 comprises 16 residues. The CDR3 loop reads CASSLRAGGVNTEAFF. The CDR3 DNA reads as TGTGCCAGCAGCTTAAGGGCCGGGGGAGTGAACACTGAAGCTTTCTTT.

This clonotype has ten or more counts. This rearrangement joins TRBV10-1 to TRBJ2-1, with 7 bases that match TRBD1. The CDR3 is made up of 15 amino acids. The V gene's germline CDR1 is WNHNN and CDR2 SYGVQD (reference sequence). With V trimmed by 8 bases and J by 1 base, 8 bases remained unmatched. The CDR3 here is CASLIGGRSYNEQFF. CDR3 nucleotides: TGCGCCAGCCTGATAGGGGGCCGTTCCTACAATGAGCAGTTCTTC.

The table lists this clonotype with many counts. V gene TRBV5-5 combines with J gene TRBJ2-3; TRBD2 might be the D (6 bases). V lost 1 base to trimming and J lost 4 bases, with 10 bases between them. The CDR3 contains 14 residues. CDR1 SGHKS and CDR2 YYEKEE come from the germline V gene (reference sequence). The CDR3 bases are TGTGCCAGCAGCTTGACGGGAGTCGCAGATACGCAGTATTTT. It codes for CASSLTGVADTQYF.

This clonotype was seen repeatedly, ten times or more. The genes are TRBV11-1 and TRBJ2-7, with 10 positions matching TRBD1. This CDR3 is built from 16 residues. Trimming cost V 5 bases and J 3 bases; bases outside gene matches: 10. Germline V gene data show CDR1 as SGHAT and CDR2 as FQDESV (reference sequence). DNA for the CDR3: TGTGCCAGCAGCGAAACCGGGACAGGGGTAATCTACGAGCAGTACTTC. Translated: CASSETGTGVIYEQYF.

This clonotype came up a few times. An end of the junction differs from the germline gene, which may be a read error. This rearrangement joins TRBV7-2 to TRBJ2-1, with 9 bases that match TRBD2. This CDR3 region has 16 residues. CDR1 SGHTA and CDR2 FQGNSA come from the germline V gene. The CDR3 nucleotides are TGTGCCAGCAGCTACGTAGCGGGAGCTAGGTATGGTGAGCAGCTCTTC. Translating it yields CASSYVAGARYGEQLF.

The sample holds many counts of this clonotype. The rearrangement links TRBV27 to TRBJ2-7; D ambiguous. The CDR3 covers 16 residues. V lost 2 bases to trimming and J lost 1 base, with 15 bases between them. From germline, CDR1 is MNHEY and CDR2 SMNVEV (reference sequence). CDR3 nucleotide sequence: TGTGCCAGCAGTTTACAGGCCCCTTCGGCATCCTACGAGCAGTACTTC. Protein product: CASSLQAPSASYEQYF.

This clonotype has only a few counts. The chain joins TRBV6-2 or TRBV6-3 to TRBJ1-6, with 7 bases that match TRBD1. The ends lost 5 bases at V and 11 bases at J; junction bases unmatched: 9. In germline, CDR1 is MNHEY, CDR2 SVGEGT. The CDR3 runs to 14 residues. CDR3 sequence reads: CASSTGTDFPPLHF. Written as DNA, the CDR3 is TGTGCCAGCAGTACCGGGACAGATTTTCCACCCCTCCACTTT.